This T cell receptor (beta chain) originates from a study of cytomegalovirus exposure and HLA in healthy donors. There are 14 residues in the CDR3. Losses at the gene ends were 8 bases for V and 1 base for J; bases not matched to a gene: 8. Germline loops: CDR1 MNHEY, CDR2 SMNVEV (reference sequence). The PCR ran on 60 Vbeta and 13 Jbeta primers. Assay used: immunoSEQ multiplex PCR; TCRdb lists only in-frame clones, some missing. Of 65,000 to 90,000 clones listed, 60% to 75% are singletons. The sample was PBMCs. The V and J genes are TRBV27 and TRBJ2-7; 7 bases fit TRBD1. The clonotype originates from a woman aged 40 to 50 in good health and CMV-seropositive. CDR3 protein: CASGSGQLSYEQYF. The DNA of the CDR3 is TGTGCCAGCGGGTCGGGACAGCTGTCCTACGAGCAGTACTTC.